Listed below are T cell receptor beta chains from one sample, sequenced in a study of T cells in tuberculosis. Profiling relied on immunoSEQ multiplex PCR, and the TCRdb table lists in-frame clones only, not all of them. The sample contains more than 35,000 clones, roughly 96% of which appear only once. Material: PBMCs. The receptor source for this set is a donor aged 10 to 29 with latent tuberculosis or without tuberculosis infection. Both conserved end residues are part of each CDR3. A D gene is named only where the DNA matches it firmly. Size tells how often a clone was seen (once, few, many) or the class of an expanded clone, and some rows leave it out.

>TRBJ2-1|TRBD2|-|TRBV5-4
CASSMIGLAGVGNEQFF
TGTGCCAGCAGCATGATAGGACTAGCGGGAGTAGGCAATGAGCAGTTCTTC
>TRBJ1-4|-|-|TRBV20-1
CSAFQKKLFF
TGCAGTGCCTTTCAGAAAAAACTGTTTTTT
>TRBJ2-5|TRBD2|once|TRBV9
CASSTAGTKETQYF
TGTGCCAGCAGCACAGCCGGGACTAAAGAGACCCAGTACTTC
>TRBJ2-7|-|-|TRBV11-2
CASSITGQIEQYF
TGTGCCAGCTCAATTACAGGCCAGATCGAGCAGTACTTC
>TRBJ2-5|-|once|TRBV18
CASSPVSGEETQYF
TGTGCCAGCTCACCAGTTTCAGGGGAAGAGACCCAGTACTTC
>TRBJ2-5|-|-|TRBV11-2
CASSPGSRETQYF
TGTGCCAGCAGCCCCGGGAGTAGGGAGACCCAGTACTTC
>TRBJ1-5|TRBD1|-|TRBV7-2
CASSPDRGGQPQHF
TGTGCCAGCAGCCCCGACAGGGGTGGCCAGCCCCAGCATTTT
>TRBJ2-7|-|-|TRBV9
CASSQGGTAYEQYF
TGTGCCAGCAGCCAGGGCGGGACAGCGTACGAGCAGTACTTC
>TRBJ2-7|-|once|TRBV28
CASRTRGVLVFEQYF
TGTGCCAGCAGGACTAGAGGGGTTCTGGTGTTCGAGCAGTACTTC
>TRBJ1-2|-|-|TRBV7-9
CASSLGGGYGYTF
TGTGCCAGCAGCTTAGGTGGGGGGTATGGCTACACCTTC
>TRBJ2-1|-|-|TRBV13
CASSQGSGVYNEQFF
TGTGCCAGCAGCCAGGGGAGCGGGGTGTACAATGAGCAGTTCTTC
>TRBJ2-7|TRBD2|-|TRBV5-1
CASSPLGIAGVYEQYF
TGCGCCAGCAGCCCGTTGGGGATAGCGGGAGTTTACGAGCAGTACTTC
>TRBJ1-2|-|-|TRBV6-5
CASSRQIGNSYGYTF
TGTGCCAGCAGCCGACAGATCGGAAACAGCTATGGCTACACCTTC
>TRBJ2-1|-|-|TRBV19
CASSFRSGLYNEQFF
TGTGCCAGTAGTTTTAGGTCGGGATTATACAATGAGCAGTTCTTC
>TRBJ1-3|TRBD1|-|TRBV5-4
CASSWGQEQGNTIYF
TGTGCCAGCAGCTGGGGACAGGAACAAGGAAACACCATATATTTT
>TRBJ2-1|TRBD2|-|TRBV7-3
CASSPQRESYNEQFF
TGTGCCAGCAGCCCCCAGCGGGAATCCTACAATGAGCAGTTCTTC
>TRBJ2-2|TRBD2|once|TRBV6-1
CASSETGLAGRNTGELFF
TGTGCCAGCAGTGAAACGGGACTAGCGGGACGGAACACCGGGGAGCTGTTTTTT
>TRBJ1-1|-|-|TRBV18
CASSPTVQGYGTEAFF
TGTGCCAGCTCCCCGACCGTCCAGGGTTACGGCACTGAAGCTTTCTTT
>TRBJ2-4|-|-|TRBV9
CASSVADTSNIQYF
TGTGCCAGCAGCGTAGCGGACACTTCAAACATTCAGTACTTC
>TRBJ2-3|TRBD1|once|TRBV4-1
CASSQPGQGVWVDTQYF
TGCGCCAGCAGCCAGCCGGGACAGGGCGTCTGGGTAGATACGCAGTATTTT
>TRBJ2-7|TRBD1|-|TRBV6-5
CASSYSWDRGTVQYF
TGTGCCAGCAGTTACTCTTGGGACAGGGGGACCGTGCAGTACTTC
>TRBJ1-1|TRBD1|-|TRBV10-3
CAIGRQGEALNTEAFF
TGTGCCATCGGACGACAGGGGGAGGCTCTGAACACTGAAGCTTTCTTT
>TRBJ2-3|-|-|TRBV30
CAWTPGPDTQYF
TGTGCCTGGACCCCAGGGCCAGATACGCAGTATTTT
>TRBJ2-2|TRBD1|-|TRBV5-6
CASSLWGQYTNTGELFF
TGTGCCAGCAGCTTGTGGGGACAGTACACGAACACCGGGGAGCTGTTTTTT
>TRBJ2-1|TRBD1|-|TRBV25-1
CASSEGTDYNEQFF
TGTGCCAGCAGTGAAGGGACAGACTACAATGAGCAGTTCTTC
>TRBJ1-5|TRBD1|few|TRBV6-1
CASPPGGWNQPQHF
TGTGCCAGTCCACCAGGGGGGTGGAATCAGCCCCAGCATTTT
>TRBJ1-4|TRBD1|-|TRBV5-1
CASSRQGAVTNEKLFF
TGCGCCAGCAGTCGACAGGGGGCAGTCACTAATGAAAAACTGTTTTTT
>TRBJ1-2|-|-|TRBV12-5
CASGSPRGATHYGYTF
TGTGCTAGTGGGTCTCCACGGGGGGCAACTCACTATGGCTACACCTTC
>TRBJ2-1|TRBD2|-|TRBV7-2
CASSFLTSGMDNEQFF
TGTGCCAGCAGCTTTTTGACTAGCGGGATGGACAATGAGCAGTTCTTC
>TRBJ1-2|-|-|TRBV18
CASSPGAGDFYGYTF
TGTGCCAGCTCACCGGGGGCAGGAGACTTCTATGGCTACACCTTC
>TRBJ2-7|TRBD1|-|TRBV7-2
CASSPRTGSTYEQYF
TGTGCCAGCAGCCCGCGGACAGGGAGTACCTACGAGCAGTACTTC
>TRBJ2-7|TRBD2|once|TRBV7-2
CASSLGGGTPYEQYF
TGTGCCAGCAGCTTAGGGGGGGGTACCCCCTACGAGCAGTACTTC
>TRBJ2-7|TRBD1|-|TRBV6-1
CASSATGTVPYEQYF
TGTGCCAGCAGTGCCACCGGGACAGTCCCCTACGAGCAGTACTTC
>TRBJ2-1|-|-|TRBV2
CASILETGLNEQFF
TGTGCCAGCATTCTGGAGACAGGTCTGAATGAGCAGTTCTTC
>TRBJ2-7|TRBD2|-|TRBV5-4
CASSSAAGGFYEQYF
TGTGCCAGCAGCTCGGCAGCGGGGGGTTTCTACGAGCAGTACTTC
>TRBJ1-1|-|-|TRBV11-1
CASSLVGTEAFF
TGTGCCAGCAGCTTGGTCGGCACTGAAGCTTTCTTT
>TRBJ2-5|TRBD2|-|TRBV10-3
CAISERGEGETQYF
TGTGCCATCAGTGAACGGGGGGAGGGGGAGACCCAGTACTTC
>TRBJ2-5|TRBD2|-|TRBV18
CASSPPRSGLAGLKETQYF
TGTGCCAGCTCTCCCCCCCGATCGGGGCTAGCGGGATTAAAAGAGACCCAGTACTTC
>TRBJ2-7|-|-|TRBV6-5
CASSSSQITGEQYF
-
>TRBJ2-2|TRBD2|-|TRBV7-3
CASSLTSGFPGELFF
TGTGCCAGCAGCTTGACTAGCGGGTTTCCCGGGGAGCTGTTTTTT
>TRBJ1-2|-|-|TRBV7-8
CASSLALLSQSYGYTF
TGTGCCAGCAGCTTAGCCCTTTTATCACAGTCCTATGGCTACACCTTC
>TRBJ2-2|-|once|TRBV15
CATPLRENTGELFF
TGTGCCACCCCCCTTCGCGAGAACACCGGGGAGCTGTTTTTT
>TRBJ1-1|TRBD1|-|TRBV27
CASRNRRGLIVSTEAFF
TGTGCCAGCAGAAATCGCAGGGGGCTAATAGTCTCCACTGAAGCTTTCTTT
>TRBJ2-3|-|once|TRBV27
CASRRFWGRRTDTQYF
TGTGCCAGCAGACGCTTTTGGGGCAGACGCACAGATACGCAGTATTTT
>TRBJ2-1|TRBD2|-|TRBV5-1
CASSLGTSGFDEQFF
TGCGCCAGCAGTTTGGGTACTAGCGGGTTTGATGAGCAGTTCTTC
>TRBJ1-2|-|-|TRBV19
CASSNRLVYGYTF
TGTGCCAGTAGTAACAGGCTTGTCTATGGCTACACCTTC
>TRBJ1-6|-|once|TRBV5-6
CASSSTQGGGLSSPLHF
TGTGCCAGCAGCTCAACCCAAGGGGGAGGGTTGTCTTCACCCCTCCACTTT
>TRBJ2-1|-|-|TRBV5-6
CASSFSGRGGSYNEQFF
TGTGCCAGCAGCTTTTCGGGACGAGGGGGCTCCTACAATGAGCAGTTCTTC
>TRBJ1-1|-|-|TRBV15
CATSRSREDTEAFF
TGTGCCACCAGCAGAAGCAGGGAGGACACTGAAGCTTTCTTT
>TRBJ1-6|-|few|TRBV18
CASSPPMGGRNSPLHF
TGTGCCAGCTCACCCCCCATGGGGGGTCGCAATTCACCCCTCCACTTT
>TRBJ1-1|-|-|TRBV30
CAWGTAGREAFF
TGTGCCTGGGGGACCGCGGGGAGAGAAGCTTTCTTT
>TRBJ1-4|-|-|TRBV5-6
CASSNPATNEKLFF
TGTGCCAGCAGCAATCCTGCAACTAATGAAAAACTGTTTTTT
>TRBJ2-3|-|-|TRBV5-1
CASRQGMGTDTQYF
TGCGCCAGCAGGCAGGGTATGGGTACAGATACGCAGTATTTT
>TRBJ1-4|-|-|TRBV5-1
CASTLAGTNEKLFF
TGCGCCAGCACCCTCGCGGGGACTAATGAAAAACTGTTTTTT
>TRBJ2-1|TRBD2|-|TRBV19
CASSPSGGATNEQFF
TGTGCCAGTAGTCCCAGCGGGGGGGCCACCAATGAGCAGTTCTTC
>TRBJ1-2|-|once|TRBV21-1
CASSKGGRLYGYTF
TGTGCCAGCAGCAAAGGGGGCCGACTCTATGGCTACACCTTC
>TRBJ1-1|TRBD1|-|TRBV7-9
CASGGTGLEEAFF
TGTGCCAGCGGGGGGACAGGGCTAGAGGAAGCTTTCTTT
>TRBJ2-3|-|-|TRBV7-2
CASREGATDTQYF
TGTGCCAGCCGGGAGGGGGCAACAGATACGCAGTATTTT